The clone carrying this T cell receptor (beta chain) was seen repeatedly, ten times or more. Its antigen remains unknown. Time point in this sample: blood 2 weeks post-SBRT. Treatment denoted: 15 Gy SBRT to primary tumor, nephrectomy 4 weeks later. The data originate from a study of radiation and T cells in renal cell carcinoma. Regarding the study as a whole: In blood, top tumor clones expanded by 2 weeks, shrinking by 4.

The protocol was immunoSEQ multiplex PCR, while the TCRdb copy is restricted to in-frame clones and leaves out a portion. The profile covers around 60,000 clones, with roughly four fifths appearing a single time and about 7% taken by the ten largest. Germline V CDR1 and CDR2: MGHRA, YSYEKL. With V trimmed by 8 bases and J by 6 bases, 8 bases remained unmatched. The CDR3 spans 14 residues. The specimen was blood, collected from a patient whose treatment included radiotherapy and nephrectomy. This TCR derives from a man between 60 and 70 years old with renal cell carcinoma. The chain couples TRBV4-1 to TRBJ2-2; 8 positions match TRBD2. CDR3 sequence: CASESGRNSGELFF. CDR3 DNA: TGCGCCAGCGAGAGCGGGAGAAATTCCGGGGAGCTGTTTTTT.